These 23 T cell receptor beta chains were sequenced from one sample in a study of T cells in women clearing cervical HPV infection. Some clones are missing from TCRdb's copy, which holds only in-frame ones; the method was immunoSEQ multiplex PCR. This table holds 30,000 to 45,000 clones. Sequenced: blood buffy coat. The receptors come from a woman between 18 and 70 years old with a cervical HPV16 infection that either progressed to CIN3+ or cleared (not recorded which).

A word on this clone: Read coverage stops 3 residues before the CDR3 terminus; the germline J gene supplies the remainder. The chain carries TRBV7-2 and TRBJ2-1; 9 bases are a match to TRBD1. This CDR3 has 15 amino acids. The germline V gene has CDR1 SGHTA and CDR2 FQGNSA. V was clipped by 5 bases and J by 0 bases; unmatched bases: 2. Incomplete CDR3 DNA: TGTGCCAGCAGCCGGACAGGGGACTCCTACAATGAG. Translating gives CASSRTGDSYNE. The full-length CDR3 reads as CASSRTGDSYNEQFF.

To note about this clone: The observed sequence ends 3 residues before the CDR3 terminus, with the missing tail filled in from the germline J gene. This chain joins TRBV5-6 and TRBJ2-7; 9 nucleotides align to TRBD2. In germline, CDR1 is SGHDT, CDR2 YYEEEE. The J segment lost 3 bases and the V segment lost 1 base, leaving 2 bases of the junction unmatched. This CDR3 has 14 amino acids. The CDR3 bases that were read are TGTGCCAGCAGCTTGACTAGCGGGTACTACGAG. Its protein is CASSLTSGYYE. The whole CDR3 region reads CASSLTSGYYEQYF.

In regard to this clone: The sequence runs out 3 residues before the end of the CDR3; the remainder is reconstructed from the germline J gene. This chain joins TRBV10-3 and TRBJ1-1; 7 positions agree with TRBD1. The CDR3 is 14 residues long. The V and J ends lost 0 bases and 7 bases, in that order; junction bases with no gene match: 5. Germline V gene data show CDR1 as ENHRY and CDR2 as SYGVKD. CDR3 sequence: CAISESGGSGEAFF. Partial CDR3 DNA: TGTGCCATCAGTGAGTCAGGGGGCTCTGGTGAA.

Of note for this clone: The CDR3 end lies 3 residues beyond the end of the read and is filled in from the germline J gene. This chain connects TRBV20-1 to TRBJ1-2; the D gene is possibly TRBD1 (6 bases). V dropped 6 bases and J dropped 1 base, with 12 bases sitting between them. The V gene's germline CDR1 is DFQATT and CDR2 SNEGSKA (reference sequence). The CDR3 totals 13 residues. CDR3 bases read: TGCAGTGCCGCCGGACAGATTAACTATGGC. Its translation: CSAAGQINYG. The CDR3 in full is CSAAGQINYGYTF.

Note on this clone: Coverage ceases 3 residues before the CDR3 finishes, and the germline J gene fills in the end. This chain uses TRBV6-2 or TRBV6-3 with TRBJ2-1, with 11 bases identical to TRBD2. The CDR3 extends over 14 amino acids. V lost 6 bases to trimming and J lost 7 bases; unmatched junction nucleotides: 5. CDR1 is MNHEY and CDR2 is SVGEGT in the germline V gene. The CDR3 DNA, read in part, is TGTGCCAGCAGCATTAGCGGGAGGGGGAATGAG. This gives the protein CASSISGRGNE. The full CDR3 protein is CASSISGRGNEQFF.

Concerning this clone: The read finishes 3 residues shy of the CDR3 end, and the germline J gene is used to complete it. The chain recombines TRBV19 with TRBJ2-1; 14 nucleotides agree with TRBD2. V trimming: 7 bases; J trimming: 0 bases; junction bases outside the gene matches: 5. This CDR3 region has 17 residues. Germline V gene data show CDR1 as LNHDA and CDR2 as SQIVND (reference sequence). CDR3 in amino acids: CASKGLAGGASYNEQFF. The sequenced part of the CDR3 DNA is TGTGCCAGTAAAGGACTAGCGGGGGGCGCCTCCTACAATGAG. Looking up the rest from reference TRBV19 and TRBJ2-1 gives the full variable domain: DGGITQSPKYLFRKEGQNVTLSCEQNLNHDAMYWYRQDPGQGLRLIYYSQIVNDFQKGDIAEGYSVSREKKESFPLTVTSAQKNPTAFYLCASKGLAGGASYNEQFFGPGTRLTVL.

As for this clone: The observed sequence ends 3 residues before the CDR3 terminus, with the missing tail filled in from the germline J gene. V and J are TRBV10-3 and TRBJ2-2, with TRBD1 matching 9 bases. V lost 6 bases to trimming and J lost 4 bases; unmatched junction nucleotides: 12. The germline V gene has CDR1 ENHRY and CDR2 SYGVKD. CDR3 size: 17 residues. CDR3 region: CAISKSPGTGITGELFF. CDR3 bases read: TGTGCCATCAGCAAATCACCCGGGACAGGGATCACCGGGGAG.

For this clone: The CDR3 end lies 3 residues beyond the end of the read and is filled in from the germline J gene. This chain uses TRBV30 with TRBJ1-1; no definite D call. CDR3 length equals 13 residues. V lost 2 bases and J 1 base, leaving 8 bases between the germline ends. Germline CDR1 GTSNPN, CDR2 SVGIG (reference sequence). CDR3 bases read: TGTGCCTGGAGTTCTAAGTGGAACACTGAA. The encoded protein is CAWSSKWNTE. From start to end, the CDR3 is CAWSSKWNTEAFF.

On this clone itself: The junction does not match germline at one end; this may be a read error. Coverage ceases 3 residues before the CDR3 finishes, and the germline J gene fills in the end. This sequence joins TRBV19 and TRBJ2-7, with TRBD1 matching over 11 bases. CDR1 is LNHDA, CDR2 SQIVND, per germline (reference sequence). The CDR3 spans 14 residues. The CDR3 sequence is CGSRGTGGSYEQYF. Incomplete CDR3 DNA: TGTGGCAGTAGGGGGACAGGGGGCTCCTACGAG.

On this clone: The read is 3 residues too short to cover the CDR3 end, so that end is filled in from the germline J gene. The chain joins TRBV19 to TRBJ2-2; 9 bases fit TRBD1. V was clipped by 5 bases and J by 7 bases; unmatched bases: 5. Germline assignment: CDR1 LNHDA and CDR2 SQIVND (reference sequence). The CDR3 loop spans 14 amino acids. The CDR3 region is CASSLGGQGGELFF. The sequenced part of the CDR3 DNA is TGTGCCAGTAGTCTCGGGGGACAGGGCGGGGAG.

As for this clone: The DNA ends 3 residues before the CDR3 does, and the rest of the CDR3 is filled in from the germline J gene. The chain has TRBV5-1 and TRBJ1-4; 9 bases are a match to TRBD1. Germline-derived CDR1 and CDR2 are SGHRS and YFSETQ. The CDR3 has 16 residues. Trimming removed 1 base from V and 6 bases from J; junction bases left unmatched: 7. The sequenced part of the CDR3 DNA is TGCGCCAGCAGCTTGACAGTTACAGGGGGCGATGAAAAA. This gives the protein CASSLTVTGGDEK. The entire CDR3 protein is CASSLTVTGGDEKLFF.

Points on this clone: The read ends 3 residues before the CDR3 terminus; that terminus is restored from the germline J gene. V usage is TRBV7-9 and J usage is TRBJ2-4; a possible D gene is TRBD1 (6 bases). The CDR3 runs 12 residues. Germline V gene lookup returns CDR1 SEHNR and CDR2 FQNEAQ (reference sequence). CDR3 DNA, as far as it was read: TGTGCCAGCAGCTTGGAACAAGGGGGT. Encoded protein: CASSLEQGG. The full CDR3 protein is CASSLEQGGQYF.

CDR3 loop: CASSLFGYNEQFF. The DNA read from the CDR3 is TGTGCCAGCAGCTTATTCGGCTACAATGAG. The J gene is TRBJ2-1, the V gene TRBV7-3; no clear D. The CDR3 extends 3 residues past the end of the read, so its final part is completed from the germline J gene. V was shortened by 2 bases and J by 3 bases, with 5 bases between the two germline ends. This CDR3 region has 13 residues. Germline CDR1 SGHTA, CDR2 FQGTGA.

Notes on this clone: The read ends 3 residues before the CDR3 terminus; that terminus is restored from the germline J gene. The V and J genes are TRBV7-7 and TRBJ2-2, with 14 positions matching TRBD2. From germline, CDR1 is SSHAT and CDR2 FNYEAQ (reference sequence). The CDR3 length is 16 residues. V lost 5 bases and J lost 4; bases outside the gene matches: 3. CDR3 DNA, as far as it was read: TGTGCCAGCAGCAAGGGACTAGCGGGAGTCACCGGGGAG. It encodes CASSKGLAGVTGE. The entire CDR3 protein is CASSKGLAGVTGELFF.

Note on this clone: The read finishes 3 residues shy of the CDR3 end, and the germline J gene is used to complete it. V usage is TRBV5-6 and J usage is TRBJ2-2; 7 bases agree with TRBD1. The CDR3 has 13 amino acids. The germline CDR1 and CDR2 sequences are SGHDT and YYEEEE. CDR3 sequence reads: CATGQDNNSPLFF. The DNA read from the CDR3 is TGTGCCACCGGACAGGACAATAATTCACCG.

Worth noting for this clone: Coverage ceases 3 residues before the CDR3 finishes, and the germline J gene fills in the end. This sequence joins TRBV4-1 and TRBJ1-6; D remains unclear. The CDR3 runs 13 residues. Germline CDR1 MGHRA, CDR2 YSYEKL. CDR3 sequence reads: CASSQGPSYTLHF. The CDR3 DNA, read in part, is TGCGCCAGCAGCCAAGGTCCGTCTTACACC.

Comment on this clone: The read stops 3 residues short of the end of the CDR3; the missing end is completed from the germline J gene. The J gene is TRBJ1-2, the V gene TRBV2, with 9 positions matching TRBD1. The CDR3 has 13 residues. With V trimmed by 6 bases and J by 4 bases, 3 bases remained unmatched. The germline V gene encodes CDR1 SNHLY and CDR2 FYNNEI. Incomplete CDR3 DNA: TGTGCCAGCAGCCAACAGGGGGCCTATGGC. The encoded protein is CASSQQGAYG. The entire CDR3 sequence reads CASSQQGAYGYTF.

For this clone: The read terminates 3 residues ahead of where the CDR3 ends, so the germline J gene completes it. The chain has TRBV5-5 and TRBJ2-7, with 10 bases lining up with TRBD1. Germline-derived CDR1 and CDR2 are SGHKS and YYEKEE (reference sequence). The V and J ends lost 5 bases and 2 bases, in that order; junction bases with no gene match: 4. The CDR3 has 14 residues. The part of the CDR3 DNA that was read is TGTGCCAGCAGGCCGGGACAGGGGACCTACGAG. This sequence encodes CASRPGQGTYE. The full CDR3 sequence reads CASRPGQGTYEQYF.

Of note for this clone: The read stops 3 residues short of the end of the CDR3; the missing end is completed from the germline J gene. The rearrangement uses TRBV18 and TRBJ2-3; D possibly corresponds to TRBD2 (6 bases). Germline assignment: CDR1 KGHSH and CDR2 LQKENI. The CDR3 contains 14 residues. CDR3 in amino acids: CASSPLRGGETQYF. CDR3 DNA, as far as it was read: TGTGCCAGCTCACCACTGCGGGGCGGAGAGACG.

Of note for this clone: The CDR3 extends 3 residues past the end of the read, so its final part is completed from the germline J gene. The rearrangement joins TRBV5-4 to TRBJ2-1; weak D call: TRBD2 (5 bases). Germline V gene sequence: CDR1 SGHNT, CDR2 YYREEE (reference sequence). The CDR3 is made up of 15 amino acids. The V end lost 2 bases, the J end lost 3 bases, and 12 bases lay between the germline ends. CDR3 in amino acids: CASSLPGLDYNEQFF. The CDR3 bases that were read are TGTGCCAGCAGCTTACCGGGGTTAGACTACAATGAG. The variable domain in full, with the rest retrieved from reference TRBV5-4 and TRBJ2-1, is ETGVTQSPTHLIKTRGQQVTLRCSSQSGHNTVSWYQQALGQGPQFIFQYYREEENGRGNFPPRFSGLQFPNYSSELNVNALELDDSALYLCASSLPGLDYNEQFFGPGTRLTVL.

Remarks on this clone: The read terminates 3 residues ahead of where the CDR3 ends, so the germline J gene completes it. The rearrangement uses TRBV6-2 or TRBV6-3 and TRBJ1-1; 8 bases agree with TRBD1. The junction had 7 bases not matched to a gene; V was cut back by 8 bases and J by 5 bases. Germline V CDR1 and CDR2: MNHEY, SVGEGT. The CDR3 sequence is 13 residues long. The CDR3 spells CASCFRGRTEAFF. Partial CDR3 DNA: TGTGCCAGCTGTTTCAGGGGGCGGACTGAA.

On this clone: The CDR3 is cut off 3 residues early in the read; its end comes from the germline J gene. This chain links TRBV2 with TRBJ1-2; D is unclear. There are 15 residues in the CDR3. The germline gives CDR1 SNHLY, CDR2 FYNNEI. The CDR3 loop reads CASSPTRNTKNDYTF. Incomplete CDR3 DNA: TGTGCCAGCAGCCCAACCAGAAATACCAAAAACGAC.

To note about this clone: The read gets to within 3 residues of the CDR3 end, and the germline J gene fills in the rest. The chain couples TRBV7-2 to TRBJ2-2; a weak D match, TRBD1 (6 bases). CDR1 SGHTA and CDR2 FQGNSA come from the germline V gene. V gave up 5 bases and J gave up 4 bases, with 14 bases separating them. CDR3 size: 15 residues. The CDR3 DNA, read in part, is TGTGCCAGCAGCCCGCCAGGACAGATCACCGGGGAG. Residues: CASSPPGQITGE. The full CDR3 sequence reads CASSPPGQITGELFF.